These T cell receptor beta chains were read from a single sample in a study of blood T cell repertoires in COVID-19. Sequencing was performed with immunoSEQ multiplex PCR; in TCRdb, only in-frame clones are kept and a portion is missing. The sample has 100,000 to 150,000 clones; approximately 89% are singletons. Sequences were obtained from peripheral blood. These receptors originate from a woman in her 70s with COVID-19, enrolled during active disease. The conserved cysteine and the conserved F or W are not part of the CDR3 here.

V: TRBV27; J: TRBJ2-7; CDR3: ASSLSAGIGSEQY
V: TRBV3-1/TRBV3-2; J: TRBJ2-2; CDR3: ASSRGTSGGAGELF
V: TRBV7-9; J: TRBJ2-3; CDR3: ASSPTSTSDTQY
V: TRBV28; J: TRBJ1-2; CDR3: ASSPTLVYGYT
V: TRBV3-1/TRBV3-2; J: TRBJ1-6; CDR3: ASSPQGRALH
V: TRBV5-1; J: TRBJ2-2; CDR3: ASSLGQGNTGELF
V: TRBV2; J: TRBJ1-4; CDR3: ASRETGGSTNEKLF
V: TRBV10-3; J: TRBJ2-1; CDR3: AIKGDKTI
V: TRBV5-1; J: TRBJ2-2; CDR3: ASSLDPESGELF
V: TRBV5-1; J: TRBJ2-2; CDR3: ASSFGGKNTGELF
V: TRBV6-4; J: TRBJ2-3; CDR3: ASSGRGPGRGDTQY
V: TRBV10-3; J: TRBJ1-1; CDR3: AIRDPPLTGSTEAF
V: TRBV27; J: TRBJ2-1; CDR3: ASRVVGLLHEQF
V: TRBV19; J: TRBJ1-6; CDR3: ATATGTRGPLH
V: TRBV4-1; J: TRBJ1-4; CDR3: ASSQRDSLEKLF
V: TRBV2; J: TRBJ1-3; CDR3: ASRGGGNTIY
V: TRBV5-4; J: TRBJ2-7; CDR3: ASSLPQGGYEQY
V: TRBV2; J: TRBJ1-1; CDR3: ASSEARAGEAF
V: TRBV2; J: TRBJ1-4; CDR3: ASRAFSEKLF
V: TRBV4-1; J: TRBJ2-2; CDR3: AVTRGIGGANTGELF
V: TRBV7-6; J: TRBJ2-2; CDR3: ASSPTRVGGGPGGELF
V: TRBV20-1; J: TRBJ1-1; CDR3: TGGKNTEAF
V: TRBV19; J: TRBJ1-1; CDR3: ASRGQISGSEAF
V: TRBV9; J: TRBJ2-2; CDR3: ASSVDGTGELF
V: TRBV6-1; J: TRBJ1-2; CDR3: ASSEAFGYT
V: TRBV6-5; J: TRBJ2-7; CDR3: ASRSLDKSYEQY
V: TRBV27; J: TRBJ2-5; CDR3: ATSTSGGAWETQY
V: TRBV29-1; J: TRBJ2-1; CDR3: SVGHRDIDNEQF
V: TRBV28; J: TRBJ2-7; CDR3: ASNRDRGRD
V: TRBV14; J: TRBJ2-7; CDR3: ASWDGTGNYEQY
V: TRBV15; J: TRBJ1-1; CDR3: ATSRVARSTEAF
V: TRBV18; J: TRBJ1-5; CDR3: ASSHGTDQPQH
V: TRBV7-8; J: TRBJ1-2; CDR3: ASSLSGRGPYGYT
V: TRBV5-1; J: TRBJ2-7; CDR3: ASSLGTAISYEQY
V: TRBV6-6; J: TRBJ1-1; CDR3: ASSHTGQPEAF
V: TRBV7-9; J: TRBJ2-1; CDR3: ASSELAGVGEQF
V: TRBV5-1; J: TRBJ1-5; CDR3: ASSLSGSNQPQH
V: TRBV9; J: TRBJ2-3; CDR3: ASSVVWGGDTQY
V: TRBV24-1; J: TRBJ2-2; CDR3: ATSDRGQGTGELF
V: TRBV28; J: TRBJ2-3; CDR3: ASRETSGGDVETDTQY
V: TRBV11-1; J: TRBJ1-4; CDR3: ASSKRTGANEKLF
V: TRBV15; J: TRBJ1-1; CDR3: ATSRLGSGTEAF
V: TRBV7-9; J: TRBJ1-4; CDR3: ASSLGLGGNEKLF